This T cell receptor beta chain was sequenced in a study of human T cells and chemical hapten exposure. The time point here: patch test 1, 2 weeks after DPC sensitization. Documented treatment: therapeutic diphenylcyclopropenone sensitization with weekly scalp DPC. Individual cDNA molecules received unique molecular identifiers in the library. MiXCR, applied by TCRdb to the RACE reads, yields one record per CDR3 protein. The sample consists of 370,000 or so distinct CDR3 sequences, more than 4.5% of them appearing once. Whole-study findings and limits: Because all patients had alopecia, their immune responses might differ from healthy ones.

This clonotype was seen ten or more times. No antigen is known for it. This specimen was whole blood, taken in connection with sensitization to the hapten diphenylcyclopropenone (DPC). The TCR was taken from a woman in her forties or fifties with alopecia areata. Some clones in this sample may be carry-over from other donors' samples.

The CDR3 protein is CSAEGVLMNTEAFF. CDR3 sequence (DNA): TGCAGTGCTGAGGGGGTTCTCATGAACACTGAAGCTTTCTTT. The chain is built from TRBV20-1 and TRBJ1-1; maybe TRBD1 (6 bases). V lost 5 bases and J 0 bases, leaving 13 bases between the germline ends. Germline V lookup: CDR1 DFQATT, CDR2 SNEGSKA (reference sequence). The CDR3 is made up of 14 amino acids.